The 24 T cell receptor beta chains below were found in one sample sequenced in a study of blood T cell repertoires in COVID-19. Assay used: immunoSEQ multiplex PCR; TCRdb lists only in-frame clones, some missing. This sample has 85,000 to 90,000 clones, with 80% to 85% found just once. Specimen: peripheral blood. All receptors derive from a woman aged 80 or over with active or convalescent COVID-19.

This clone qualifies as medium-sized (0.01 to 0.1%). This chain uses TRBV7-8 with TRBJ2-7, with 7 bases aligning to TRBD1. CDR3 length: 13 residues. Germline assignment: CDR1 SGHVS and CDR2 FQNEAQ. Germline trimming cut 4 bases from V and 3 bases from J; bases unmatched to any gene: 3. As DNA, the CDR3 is TGTGCCAGCAGCTGGGGACAGAGCTACGAGCAGTACTTC. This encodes CASSWGQSYEQYF.

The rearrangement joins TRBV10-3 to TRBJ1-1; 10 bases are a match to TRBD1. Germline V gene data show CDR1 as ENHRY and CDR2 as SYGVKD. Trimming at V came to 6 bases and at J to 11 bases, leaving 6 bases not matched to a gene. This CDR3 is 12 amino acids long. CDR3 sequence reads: CAIRPEGQGAFF. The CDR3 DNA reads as TGTGCCATCAGGCCAGAGGGACAGGGGGCTTTCTTT.

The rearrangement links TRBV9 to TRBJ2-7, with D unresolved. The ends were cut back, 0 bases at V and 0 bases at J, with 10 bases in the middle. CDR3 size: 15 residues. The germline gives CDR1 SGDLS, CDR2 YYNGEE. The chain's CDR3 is CASSVGNSFSYEQYF. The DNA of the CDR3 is TGTGCCAGCAGCGTAGGTAACAGCTTCTCCTACGAGCAGTACTTC.

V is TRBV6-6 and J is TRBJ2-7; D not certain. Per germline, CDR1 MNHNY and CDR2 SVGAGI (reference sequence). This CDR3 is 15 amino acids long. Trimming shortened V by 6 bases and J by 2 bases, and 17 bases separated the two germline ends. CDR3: CASSPAHGFAYEQYF. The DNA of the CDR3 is TGTGCCAGCAGCCCAGCGCATGGTTTCGCCTACGAGCAGTACTTC.

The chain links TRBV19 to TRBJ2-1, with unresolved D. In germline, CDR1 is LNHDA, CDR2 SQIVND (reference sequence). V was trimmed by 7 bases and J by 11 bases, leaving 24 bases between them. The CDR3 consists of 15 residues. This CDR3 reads CASTSTVSQPEKQFF. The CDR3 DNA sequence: TGTGCCAGTACTTCAACAGTCAGTCAACCGGAAAAGCAGTTCTTC.

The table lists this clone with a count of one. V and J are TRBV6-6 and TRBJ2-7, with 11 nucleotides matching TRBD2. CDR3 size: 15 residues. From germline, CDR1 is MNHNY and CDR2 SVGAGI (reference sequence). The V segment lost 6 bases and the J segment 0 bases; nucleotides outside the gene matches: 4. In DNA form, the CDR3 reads TGTGCCAGCAGACGGACTAGCGGGTTCTCCTACGAGCAGTACTTC. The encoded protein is CASRRTSGFSYEQYF.

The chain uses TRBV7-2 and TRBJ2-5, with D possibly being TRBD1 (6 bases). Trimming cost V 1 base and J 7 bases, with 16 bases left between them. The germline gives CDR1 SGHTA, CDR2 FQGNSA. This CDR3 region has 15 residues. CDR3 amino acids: CASSLGVLLGGTQYF. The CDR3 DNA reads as TGTGCCAGCAGCTTAGGTGTCTTACTAGGGGGGACCCAGTACTTC.

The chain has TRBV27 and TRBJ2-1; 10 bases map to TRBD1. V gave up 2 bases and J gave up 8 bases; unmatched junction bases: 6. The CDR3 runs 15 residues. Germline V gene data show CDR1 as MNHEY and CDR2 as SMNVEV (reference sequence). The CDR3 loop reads CASSLLRDRGDEQFF. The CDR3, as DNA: TGTGCCAGCAGTTTACTCCGGGACAGGGGCGATGAGCAGTTCTTC.

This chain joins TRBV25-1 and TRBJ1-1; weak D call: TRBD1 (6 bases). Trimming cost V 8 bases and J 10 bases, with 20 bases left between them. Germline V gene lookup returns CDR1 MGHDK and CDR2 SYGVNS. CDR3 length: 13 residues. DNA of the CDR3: TGTGCCAGCCATGCGGGGGGCGCCGTCGTAGCTTTCTTT. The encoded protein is CASHAGGAVVAFF.

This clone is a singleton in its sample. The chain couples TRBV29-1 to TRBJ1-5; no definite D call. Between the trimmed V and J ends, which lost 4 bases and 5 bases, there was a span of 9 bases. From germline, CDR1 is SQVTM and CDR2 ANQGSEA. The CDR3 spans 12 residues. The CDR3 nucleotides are TGCAGCGTTGGGGCGAGAGATCAGCCCCAGCATTTT. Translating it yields CSVGARDQPQHF.

The CDR3 region is CASSQDSAGTGRHEQFF. In DNA, the CDR3 is TGTGCCAGCAGCCAAGATTCGGCAGGGACAGGGAGGCATGAGCAGTTCTTC. The chain employs TRBV4-2 and TRBJ2-1, with 9 bases that match TRBD1. CDR1 and CDR2 (germline): LGHNA, YNFKEQ. CDR3 length equals 17 residues. V was pared by 0 bases and J by 8 bases, with 11 bases of the junction left unmatched.

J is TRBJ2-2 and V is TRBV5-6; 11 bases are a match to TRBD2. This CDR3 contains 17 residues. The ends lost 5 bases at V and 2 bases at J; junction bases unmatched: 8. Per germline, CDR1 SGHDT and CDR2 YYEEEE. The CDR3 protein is CASSLTSGVLNTGELFF. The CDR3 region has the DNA TGTGCCAGCAGTTTGACTAGCGGGGTTCTTAACACCGGGGAGCTGTTTTTT.

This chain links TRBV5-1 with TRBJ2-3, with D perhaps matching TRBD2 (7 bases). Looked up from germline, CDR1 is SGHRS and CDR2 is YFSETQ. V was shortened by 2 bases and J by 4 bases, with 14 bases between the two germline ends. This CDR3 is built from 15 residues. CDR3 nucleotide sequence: TGCGCCAGCAGCTTATTAGGGGAGGGGGCAGATACGCAGTATTTT. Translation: CASSLLGEGADTQYF.

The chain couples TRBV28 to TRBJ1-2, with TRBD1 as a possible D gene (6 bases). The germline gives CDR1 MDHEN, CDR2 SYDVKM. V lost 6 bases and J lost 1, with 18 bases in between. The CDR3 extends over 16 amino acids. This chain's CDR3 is CASRSNRAEDNYGYTF. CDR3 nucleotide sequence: TGTGCCAGCAGGTCGAACAGGGCGGAGGATAACTATGGCTACACCTTC.

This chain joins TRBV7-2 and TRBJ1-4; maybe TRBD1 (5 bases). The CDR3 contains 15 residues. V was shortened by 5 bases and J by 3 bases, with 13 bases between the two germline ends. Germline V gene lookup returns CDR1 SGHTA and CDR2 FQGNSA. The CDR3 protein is CASSPRVTANEKLFF. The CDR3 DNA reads TGTGCCAGCAGCCCAAGGGTGACAGCTAATGAAAAACTGTTTTTT.

CDR3 sequence (DNA): TGTGCCAGCAGTTACTTCGGGACAGGTGCCGAGACCCAGTACTTC. Its translation: CASSYFGTGAETQYF. V usage is TRBV6-5 and J usage is TRBJ2-5; 8 positions agree with TRBD1. Germline CDR1 and CDR2: MNHEY and SVGAGI. This CDR3 has 15 amino acids. With V trimmed by 1 base and J by 5 bases, 6 bases remained unmatched.

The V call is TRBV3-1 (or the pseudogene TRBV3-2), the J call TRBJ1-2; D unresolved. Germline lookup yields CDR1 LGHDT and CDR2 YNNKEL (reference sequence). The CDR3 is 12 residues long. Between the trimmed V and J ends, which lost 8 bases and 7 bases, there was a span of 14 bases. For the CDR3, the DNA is TGTGCCAGCTCCTACCGAGATTCTGGCTACACCTTC. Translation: CASSYRDSGYTF.

CDR3 protein: CASSGLGLVSVEQYF. For the CDR3, the DNA is TGTGCCAGCAGTGGACTAGGACTAGTGTCTGTCGAGCAGTACTTC. The chain is built from TRBV2 and TRBJ2-7; 7 bases match TRBD2. This CDR3 has 15 amino acids. Per the germline V gene, CDR1 is SNHLY and CDR2 is FYNNEI. With V trimmed by 4 bases and J by 6 bases, 12 bases remained unmatched. Full variable domain (rest looked up from reference TRBV2 and TRBJ2-7): EPEVTQTPSHQVTQMGQEVILRCVPISNHLYFYWYRQILGQKVEFLVSFYNNEISEKSEIFDDQFSVERPDGSNFTLKIRSTKLEDSAMYFCASSGLGLVSVEQYFGPGTRLTVT.

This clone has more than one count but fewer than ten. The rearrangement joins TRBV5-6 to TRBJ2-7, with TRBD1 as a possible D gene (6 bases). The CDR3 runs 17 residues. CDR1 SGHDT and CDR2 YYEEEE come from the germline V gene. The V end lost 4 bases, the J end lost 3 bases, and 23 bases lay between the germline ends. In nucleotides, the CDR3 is TGTGCCAGCAGCCCGGTGGGGTTTACAGGGATGGGCTACGAGCAGTACTTC. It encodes CASSPVGFTGMGYEQYF.

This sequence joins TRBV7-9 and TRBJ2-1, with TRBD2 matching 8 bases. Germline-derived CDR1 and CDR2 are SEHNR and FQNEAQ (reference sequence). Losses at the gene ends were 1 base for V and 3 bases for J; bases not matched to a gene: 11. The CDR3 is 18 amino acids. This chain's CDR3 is CASSLGASTGGRYNEQFF. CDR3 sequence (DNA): TGTGCCAGCAGCTTAGGGGCTTCGACGGGGGGGCGCTACAATGAGCAGTTCTTC.

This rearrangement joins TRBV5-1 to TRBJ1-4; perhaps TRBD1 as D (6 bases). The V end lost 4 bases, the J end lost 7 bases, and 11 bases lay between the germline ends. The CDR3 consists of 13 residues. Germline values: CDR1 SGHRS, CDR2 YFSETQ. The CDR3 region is CASSLDSGEKLFF. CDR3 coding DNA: TGCGCCAGCAGCCTGGACAGTGGTGAAAAACTGTTTTTT.

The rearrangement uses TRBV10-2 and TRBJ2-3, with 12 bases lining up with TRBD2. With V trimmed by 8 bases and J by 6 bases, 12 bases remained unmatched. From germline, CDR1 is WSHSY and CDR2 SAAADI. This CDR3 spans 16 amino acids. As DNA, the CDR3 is TGCGCCAGCCGCGATCCTAGCGGGGGGGCCCAGGATACGCAGTATTTT. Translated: CASRDPSGGAQDTQYF.

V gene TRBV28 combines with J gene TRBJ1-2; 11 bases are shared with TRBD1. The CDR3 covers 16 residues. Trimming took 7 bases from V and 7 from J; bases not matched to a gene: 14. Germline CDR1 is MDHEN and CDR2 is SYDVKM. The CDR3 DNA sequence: TGTGCCAGCAATCTCTCCGGGACAGGGGGAAGTTCTGGCTACACCTTC. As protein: CASNLSGTGGSSGYTF.

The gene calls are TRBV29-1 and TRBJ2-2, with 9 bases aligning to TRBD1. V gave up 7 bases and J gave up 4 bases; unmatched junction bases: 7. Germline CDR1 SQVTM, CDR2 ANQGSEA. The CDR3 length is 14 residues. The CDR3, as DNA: TGCAGCGCGTGGACAGGGGTCGGCACCGGGGAGCTGTTTTTT. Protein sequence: CSAWTGVGTGELFF.